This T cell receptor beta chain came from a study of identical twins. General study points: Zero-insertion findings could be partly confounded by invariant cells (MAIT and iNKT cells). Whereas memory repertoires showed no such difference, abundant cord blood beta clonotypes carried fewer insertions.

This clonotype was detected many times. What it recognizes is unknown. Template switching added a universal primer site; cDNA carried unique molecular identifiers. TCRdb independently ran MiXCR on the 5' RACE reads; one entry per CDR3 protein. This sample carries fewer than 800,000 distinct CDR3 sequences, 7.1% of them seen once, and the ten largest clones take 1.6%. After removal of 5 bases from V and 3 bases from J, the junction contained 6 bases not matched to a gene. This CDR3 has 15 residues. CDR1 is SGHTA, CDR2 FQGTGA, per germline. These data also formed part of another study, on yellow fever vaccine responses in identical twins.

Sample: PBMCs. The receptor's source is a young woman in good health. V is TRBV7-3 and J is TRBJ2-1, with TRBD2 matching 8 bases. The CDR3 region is CASSGGAGVYNEQFF. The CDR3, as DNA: TGTGCCAGCAGCGGGGGAGCGGGAGTCTACAATGAGCAGTTCTTC. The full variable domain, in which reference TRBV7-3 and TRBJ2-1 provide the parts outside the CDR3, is GAGVSQTPSNKVTEKGKYVELRCDPISGHTALYWYRQSLGQGPEFLIYFQGTGAADDSGLPNDRFFAVRPEGSVSTLKIQRTERGDSAVYLCASSGGAGVYNEQFFGPGTRLTVL.